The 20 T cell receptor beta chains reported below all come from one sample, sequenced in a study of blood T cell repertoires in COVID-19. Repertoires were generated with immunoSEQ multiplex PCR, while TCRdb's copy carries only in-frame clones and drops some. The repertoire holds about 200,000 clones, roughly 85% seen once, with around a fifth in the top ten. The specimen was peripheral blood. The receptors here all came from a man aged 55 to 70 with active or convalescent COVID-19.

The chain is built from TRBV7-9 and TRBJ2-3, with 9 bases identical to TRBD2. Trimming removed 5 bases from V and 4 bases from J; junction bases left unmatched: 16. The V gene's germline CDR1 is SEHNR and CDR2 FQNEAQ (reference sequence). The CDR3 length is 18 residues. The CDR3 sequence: CASSRRFGAGGFPDTQYF. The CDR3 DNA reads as TGTGCCAGCAGCCGCCGTTTCGGAGCGGGGGGTTTTCCAGATACGCAGTATTTT.

The DNA for the CDR3 is TGTGCCAGCAGCCCTACAGAGCTTGCTGGCTACACCTTC. It translates to CASSPTELAGYTF. The rearrangement uses TRBV7-9 and TRBJ1-2, with D uncertain. V dropped 5 bases and J dropped 7 bases, with 14 bases sitting between them. This CDR3 region has 13 residues. Looked up from germline, CDR1 is SEHNR and CDR2 is FQNEAQ (reference sequence). The full variable domain, in which reference TRBV7-9 and TRBJ1-2 provide the parts outside the CDR3, is DTGVSQNPRHKITKRGQNVTFRCDPISEHNRLYWYRQTLGQGPEFLTYFQNEAQLEKSRLLSDRFSAERPKGSFSTLEIQRTEQGDSAMYLCASSPTELAGYTFGSGTRLTVV.

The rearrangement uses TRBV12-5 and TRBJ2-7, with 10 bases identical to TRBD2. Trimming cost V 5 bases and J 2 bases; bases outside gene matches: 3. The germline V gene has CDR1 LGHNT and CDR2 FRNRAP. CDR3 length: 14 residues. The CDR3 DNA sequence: TGTGCTAGTGGTCCTAGCGGGGGACCCTACGAGCAGTACTTC. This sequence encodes CASGPSGGPYEQYF.

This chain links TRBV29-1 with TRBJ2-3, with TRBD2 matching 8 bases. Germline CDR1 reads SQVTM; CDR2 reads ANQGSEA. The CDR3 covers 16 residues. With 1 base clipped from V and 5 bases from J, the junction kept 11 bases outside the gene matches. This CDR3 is CSVEGGAGVALDTQYF. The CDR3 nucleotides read TGCAGCGTTGAAGGAGGAGCGGGGGTTGCTTTAGATACGCAGTATTTT.

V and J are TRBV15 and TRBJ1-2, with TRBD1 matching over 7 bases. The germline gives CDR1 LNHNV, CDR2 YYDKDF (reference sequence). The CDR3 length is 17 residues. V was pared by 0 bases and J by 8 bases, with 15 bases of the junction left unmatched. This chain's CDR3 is CATSRDMGKTGQAGYTF. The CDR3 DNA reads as TGTGCCACCAGCAGAGATATGGGAAAGACAGGGCAGGCGGGCTACACCTTC.

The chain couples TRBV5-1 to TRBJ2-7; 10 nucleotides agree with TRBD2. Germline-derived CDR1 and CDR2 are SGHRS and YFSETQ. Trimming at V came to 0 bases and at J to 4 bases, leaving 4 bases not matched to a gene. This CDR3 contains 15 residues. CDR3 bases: TGCGCCAGCAGCTTGGTATCTAGCGGGAGTTACGAGCAGTACTTC. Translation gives CASSLVSSGSYEQYF.

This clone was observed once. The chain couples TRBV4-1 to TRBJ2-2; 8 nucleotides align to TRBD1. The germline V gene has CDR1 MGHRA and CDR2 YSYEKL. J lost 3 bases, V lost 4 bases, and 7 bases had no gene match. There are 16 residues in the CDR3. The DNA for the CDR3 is TGCGCCAGCAGCCTCGGACAGGGACGGTACACCGGGGAGCTGTTTTTT. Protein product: CASSLGQGRYTGELFF.

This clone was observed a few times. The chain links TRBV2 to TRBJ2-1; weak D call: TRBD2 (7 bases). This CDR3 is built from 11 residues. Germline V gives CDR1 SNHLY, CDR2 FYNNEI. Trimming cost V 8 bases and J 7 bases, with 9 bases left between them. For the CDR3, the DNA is TGTGCCAGCGGGGGGGCAAATGAGCAGTTCTTC. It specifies CASGGANEQFF.

The CDR3 reads CASSRTGFNEQYF. CDR3 DNA: TGTGCCAGTAGCCGGACAGGATTCAACGAGCAGTACTTC. The chain has TRBV19 and TRBJ2-7; TRBD1 agrees at 7 bases. The CDR3 covers 13 residues. V shed 6 bases and J 5 bases; nucleotides not matched to a gene: 7. Germline loops: CDR1 LNHDA, CDR2 SQIVND (reference sequence).

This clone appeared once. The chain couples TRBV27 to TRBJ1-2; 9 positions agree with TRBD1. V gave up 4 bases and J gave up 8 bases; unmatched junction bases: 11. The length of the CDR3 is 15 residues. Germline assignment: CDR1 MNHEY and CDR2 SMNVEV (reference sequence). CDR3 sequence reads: CASSSVSRDRDGYTF. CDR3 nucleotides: TGTGCCAGCAGTTCCGTCTCCCGGGACAGGGACGGCTACACCTTC.

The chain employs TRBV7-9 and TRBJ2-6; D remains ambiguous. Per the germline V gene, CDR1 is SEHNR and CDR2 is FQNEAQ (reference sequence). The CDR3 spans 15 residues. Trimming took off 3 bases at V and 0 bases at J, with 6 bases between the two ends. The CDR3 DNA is TGTGCCAGCAGCTTTGCCAGCTCTGGGGCCAACGTCCTGACTTTC. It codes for CASSFASSGANVLTF.

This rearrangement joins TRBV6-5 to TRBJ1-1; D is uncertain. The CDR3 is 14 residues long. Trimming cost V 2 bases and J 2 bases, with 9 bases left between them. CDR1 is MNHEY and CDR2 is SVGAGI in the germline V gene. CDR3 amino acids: CASSYGPSNTEAFF. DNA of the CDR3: TGTGCCAGCAGTTACGGGCCCAGCAACACTGAAGCTTTCTTT.

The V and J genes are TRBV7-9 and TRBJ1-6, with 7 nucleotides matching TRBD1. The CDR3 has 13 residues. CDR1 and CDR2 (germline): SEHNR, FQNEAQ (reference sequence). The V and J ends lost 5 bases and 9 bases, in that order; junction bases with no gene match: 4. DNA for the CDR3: TGTGCCAGCAGCGGGACAGAGGGTTCACCCCTCCACTTT. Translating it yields CASSGTEGSPLHF.

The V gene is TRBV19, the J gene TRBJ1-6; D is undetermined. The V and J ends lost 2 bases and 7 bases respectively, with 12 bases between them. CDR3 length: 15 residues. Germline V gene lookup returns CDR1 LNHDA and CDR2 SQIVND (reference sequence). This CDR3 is CASSILQAGNSPLHF. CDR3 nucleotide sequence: TGTGCCAGTAGTATACTTCAAGCGGGGAATTCACCCCTCCACTTT. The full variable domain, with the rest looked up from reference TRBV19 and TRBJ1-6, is DGGITQSPKYLFRKEGQNVTLSCEQNLNHDAMYWYRQDPGQGLRLIYYSQIVNDFQKGDIAEGYSVSREKKESFPLTVTSAQKNPTAFYLCASSILQAGNSPLHFGNGTRLTVT.

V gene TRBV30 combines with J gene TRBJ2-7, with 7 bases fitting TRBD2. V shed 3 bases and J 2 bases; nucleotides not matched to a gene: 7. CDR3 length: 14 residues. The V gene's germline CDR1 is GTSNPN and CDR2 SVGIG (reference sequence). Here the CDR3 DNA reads TGTGCCTGGAGCGGGGGGTCGGGGCCCTACGAGCAGTACTTC. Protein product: CAWSGGSGPYEQYF.

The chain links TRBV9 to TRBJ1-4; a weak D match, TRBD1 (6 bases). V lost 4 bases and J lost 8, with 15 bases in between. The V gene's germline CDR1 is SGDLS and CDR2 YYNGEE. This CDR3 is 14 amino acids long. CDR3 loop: CASSTGTLWEKLFF. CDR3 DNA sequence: TGTGCCAGCAGCACCGGGACACTCTGGGAAAAACTGTTTTTT.

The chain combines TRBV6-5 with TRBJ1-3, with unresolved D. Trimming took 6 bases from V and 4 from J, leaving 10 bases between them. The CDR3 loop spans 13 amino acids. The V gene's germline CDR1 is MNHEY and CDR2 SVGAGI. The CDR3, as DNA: TGTGCCAGCAGAACAGTTTCAGGAAACACCATATATTTT. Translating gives CASRTVSGNTIYF.

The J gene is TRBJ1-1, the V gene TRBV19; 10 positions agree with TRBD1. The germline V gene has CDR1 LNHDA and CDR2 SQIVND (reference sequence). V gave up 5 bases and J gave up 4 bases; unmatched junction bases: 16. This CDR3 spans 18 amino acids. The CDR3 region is CASSPLGQGERSSTEAFF. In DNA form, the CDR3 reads TGTGCCAGTAGTCCCCTTGGACAGGGGGAACGGAGTAGCACTGAAGCTTTCTTT.

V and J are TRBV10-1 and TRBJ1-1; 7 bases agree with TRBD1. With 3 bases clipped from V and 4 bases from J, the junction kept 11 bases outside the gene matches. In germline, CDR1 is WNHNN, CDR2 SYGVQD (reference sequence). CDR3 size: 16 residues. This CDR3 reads CASSEQGGLGPTEAFF. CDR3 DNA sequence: TGCGCCAGCAGTGAACAAGGGGGCTTGGGACCCACTGAAGCTTTCTTT.

CDR3 sequence (DNA): TGTGCCAGCAGTGAAGCGGGACAGGGGTACGATGAGCAGTTCTTC. This encodes CASSEAGQGYDEQFF. The chain joins TRBV2 to TRBJ2-1; 10 nucleotides match TRBD1. This CDR3 contains 15 residues. After removal of 0 bases from V and 8 bases from J, the junction contained 4 bases not matched to a gene. CDR1 is SNHLY and CDR2 is FYNNEI in the germline V gene.